Shown below are 6 T cell receptor beta chains from a single sample sequenced in a study of T cell repertoires in cytomegalovirus infection. TCRdb itself ran the reads through MiXCR, one entry per CDR3 protein. The table has about 97,000 distinct CDR3 sequences, about 15% seen once; the top ten hold around 8.5%. Sequencing was performed on PBMCs. The receptor source for this set is a human donor in good health (CMV status not recorded). Some clones in this sample may be carry-over from other donors' samples.

Worth noting for this clonotype: A clone one base away is much larger, so this may be a read error. The V gene is TRBV7-8, the J gene TRBJ2-4, with D perhaps TRBD1 (6 bases). CDR1 SGHVS and CDR2 FQNEAQ come from the germline V gene. V was trimmed by 8 bases and J by 4 bases, leaving 12 bases between them. There are 13 residues in the CDR3. The CDR3 is CASRRTDKNIQYF. DNA for the CDR3: TGTGCCAGCCGCCGGACAGATAAAAACATTCAGTACTTC.

With regard to this clonotype: At one of its ends the junction is not consistent with the germline gene, which may arise from a read error. The chain carries TRBV24-1 and TRBJ1-2, with D possibly TRBD1 on 6 matching bases. Germline V gene data show CDR1 as KGHDR and CDR2 as SFDVKD. There are 13 residues in the CDR3. The CDR3 here is CATSDYRDVGSTF. The CDR3 DNA sequence: TGTGCCACCAGTGATTACAGGGATGTTGGCTCCACCTTC.

This clonotype was seen at least ten times. The V gene is TRBV7-2, the J gene TRBJ1-6; TRBD1 matches at 7 bases. The CDR3 is made up of 16 amino acids. Germline V gene sequence: CDR1 SGHTA, CDR2 FQGNSA. V dropped 1 base and J dropped 6; count of bases not matched to a gene: 6. The CDR3 coding sequence is TGTGCCAGCAGCTTAGGATCCGGGACAGCTAATTCACCCCTCCACTTT. Its protein is CASSLGSGTANSPLHF. The full variable domain, completed using reference TRBV7-2 and TRBJ1-6, is GAGVSQSPSNKVTEKGKDVELRCDPISGHTALYWYRQSLGQGLEFLIYFQGNSAPDKSGLPSDRFSAERTGGSVSTLTIQRTQQEDSAVYLCASSLGSGTANSPLHFGNGTRLTVT.

This clonotype was seen many times. The genes are TRBV12-3 or TRBV12-4 and TRBJ2-7, with a tentative D call TRBD2 (6 bases). V lost 4 bases, J lost 1 base, and 17 bases lay in between. The CDR3 totals 16 residues. The CDR3 DNA sequence: TGTGCCAGCAGTTATGGGGACTCAGCTGCTTCCTACGAGCAGTACTTC. It codes for CASSYGDSAASYEQYF.

This clonotype came up many times. The chain has TRBV7-9 and TRBJ2-3; 8 bases agree with TRBD2. This CDR3 is built from 13 residues. The germline V gene encodes CDR1 SEHNR and CDR2 FQNEAQ (reference sequence). The J segment lost 7 bases and the V segment lost 6 bases, leaving 6 bases of the junction unmatched. The CDR3 region is CASSFGGVNTQYF. The CDR3 DNA reads TGTGCCAGCAGTTTCGGGGGGGTGAATACGCAGTATTTT.

This clonotype came up a few times. This chain's CDR3 is CASSQEGEQYF. CDR3 DNA: TGTGCCAGCAGCCAGGAGGGCGAGCAGTACTTC. This chain links TRBV7-9 with TRBJ2-7, with a possible D match to TRBD2 (6 bases). V lost 5 bases and J lost 6, with 8 bases in between. CDR1 and CDR2 from the germline V gene are SEHNR and FQNEAQ (reference sequence). The CDR3 covers 11 residues.